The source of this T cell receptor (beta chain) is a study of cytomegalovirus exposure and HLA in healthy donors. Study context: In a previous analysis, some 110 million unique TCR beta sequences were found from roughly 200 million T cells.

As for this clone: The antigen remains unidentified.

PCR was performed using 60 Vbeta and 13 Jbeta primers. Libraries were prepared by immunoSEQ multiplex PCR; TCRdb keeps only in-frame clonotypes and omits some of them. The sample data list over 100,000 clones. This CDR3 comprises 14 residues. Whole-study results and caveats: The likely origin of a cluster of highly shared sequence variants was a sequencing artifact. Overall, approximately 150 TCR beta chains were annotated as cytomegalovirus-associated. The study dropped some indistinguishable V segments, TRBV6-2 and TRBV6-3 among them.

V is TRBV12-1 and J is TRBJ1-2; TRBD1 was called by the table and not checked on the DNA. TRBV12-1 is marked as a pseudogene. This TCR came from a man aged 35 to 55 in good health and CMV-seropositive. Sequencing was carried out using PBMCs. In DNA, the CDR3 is TGTGCCAGCAGCCTAGAGACAGGGGGCTGGGGCTACACCTTC. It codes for CASSLETGGWGYTF.